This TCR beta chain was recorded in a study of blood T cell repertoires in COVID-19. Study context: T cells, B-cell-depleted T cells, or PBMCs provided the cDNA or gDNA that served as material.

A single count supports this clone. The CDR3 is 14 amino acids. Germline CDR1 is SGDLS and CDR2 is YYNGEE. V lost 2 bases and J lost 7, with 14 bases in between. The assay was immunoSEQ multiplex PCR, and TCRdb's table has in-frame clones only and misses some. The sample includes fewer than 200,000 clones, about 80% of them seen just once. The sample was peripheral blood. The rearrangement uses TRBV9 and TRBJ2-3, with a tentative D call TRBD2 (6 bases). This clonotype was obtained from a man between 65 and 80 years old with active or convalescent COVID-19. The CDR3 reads CASSVGGGVYTQYF. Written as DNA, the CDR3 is TGTGCCAGCAGCGTTGGTGGAGGGGTTTATACGCAGTATTTT.